The 12 T cell receptor beta chains below come from one sample, sequenced in a study of cytomegalovirus exposure and HLA in healthy donors. The PCR was carried out with 60 Vbeta primers and 13 Jbeta primers. Repertoires were generated with immunoSEQ multiplex PCR, while TCRdb's copy carries only in-frame clones and drops some. The sample holds roughly 99,000 clones, approximately 79% seen once. Sequencing was carried out using PBMCs. The receptor source for this set is a male donor in good health and CMV-seronegative.

The chain combines TRBV27 with TRBJ1-5; TRBD1 matches 10 bases. CDR3 length equals 16 residues. Germline trimming cut 3 bases from V and 3 bases from J; bases unmatched to any gene: 5. Germline V gene data show CDR1 as MNHEY and CDR2 as SMNVEV (reference sequence). This chain's CDR3 is CASSFGTGVDNQPQHF. The CDR3 bases are TGTGCCAGCAGTTTCGGGACAGGGGTGGACAATCAGCCCCAGCATTTT.

The CDR3 loop reads CASSFRGNNEQFF. CDR3 bases: TGCGCCAGCAGCTTTAGAGGAAACAATGAGCAGTTCTTC. The chain links TRBV5-1 to TRBJ2-1; D unclear. Germline V gives CDR1 SGHRS, CDR2 YFSETQ. Trimming left V 2 bases short and J 5 bases short, with 8 bases between. CDR3 size: 13 residues.

The chain couples TRBV19 to TRBJ2-3; TRBD2 matches at 10 bases. This CDR3 comprises 15 residues. V was clipped by 3 bases and J by 4 bases; unmatched bases: 4. Germline CDR1 is LNHDA and CDR2 is SQIVND (reference sequence). DNA of the CDR3: TGTGCCAGTAGTATTGCTAGCGGGAGCTCAGATACGCAGTATTTT. This codes for CASSIASGSSDTQYF. Using reference TRBV19 and TRBJ2-3 for the parts outside the CDR3, the full variable domain is DGGITQSPKYLFRKEGQNVTLSCEQNLNHDAMYWYRQDPGQGLRLIYYSQIVNDFQKGDIAEGYSVSREKKESFPLTVTSAQKNPTAFYLCASSIASGSSDTQYFGPGTRLTVL.

This clone turned up a few times. The gene calls are TRBV28 and TRBJ1-2; D is undetermined. With 6 bases removed from V and 3 bases from J, the gap between germline ends came to 14 bases. The CDR3 contains 14 residues. Germline V gene lookup returns CDR1 MDHEN and CDR2 SYDVKM. The CDR3 spells CASSMRYFDYGYTF. The DNA for the CDR3 is TGTGCCAGCAGCATGAGGTATTTCGACTATGGCTACACCTTC.

V usage is TRBV29-1 and J usage is TRBJ1-2, with a tentative D call TRBD1 (6 bases). This CDR3 is built from 13 residues. Trimming shortened V by 4 bases and J by 7 bases, and 16 bases separated the two germline ends. CDR1 SQVTM and CDR2 ANQGSEA come from the germline V gene. CDR3 sequence: CSVVPGQAFGYTF. The CDR3 DNA follows: TGCAGCGTTGTACCGGGACAAGCCTTTGGCTACACCTTC.

For this clone: Different DNA sequences within this sample yield the same CDR3. This chain connects TRBV7-9 to TRBJ2-1, with 7 bases lining up with TRBD2. Germline V gives CDR1 SEHNR, CDR2 FQNEAQ (reference sequence). The J segment lost 10 bases and the V segment lost 1 base, leaving 1 base of the junction unmatched. This CDR3 contains 12 residues. CDR3 protein: CASSLETSEQFF. The CDR3 region has the DNA TGTGCCAGCAGCTTAGAGACTAGCGAGCAGTTCTTC.

This chain connects TRBV27 to TRBJ1-1; D might be TRBD1 (6 bases). V shed 0 bases and J shed 10 bases, with 15 bases lying between them. Germline assignment: CDR1 MNHEY and CDR2 SMNVEV (reference sequence). CDR3 length: 14 amino acids. CDR3 sequence: CASSLSSPGVRAFF. CDR3 DNA sequence: TGTGCCAGCAGTTTATCTAGCCCAGGGGTACGAGCTTTCTTT.

This chain connects TRBV2 to TRBJ2-1, with 9 bases identical to TRBD2. The J segment lost 6 bases and the V segment lost 5 bases, leaving 11 bases of the junction unmatched. The V gene's germline CDR1 is SNHLY and CDR2 FYNNEI. The CDR3 covers 16 residues. CDR3 protein: CASSLVGGRGVNEQFF. Here the CDR3 DNA reads TGTGCCAGCAGTTTAGTGGGCGGGAGGGGGGTCAATGAGCAGTTCTTC.

The chain uses TRBV27 and TRBJ2-1, with a possible D match to TRBD2 (5 bases). Trimming pared 3 bases from V and 15 bases from J, leaving 18 bases between. The germline gives CDR1 MNHEY, CDR2 SMNVEV (reference sequence). This CDR3 contains 13 residues. As DNA, the CDR3 is TGTGCCAGCAGTTTTCGGGGTGGGAGTAGTTGGTTCTTC. Translating gives CASSFRGGSSWFF.

This clone was recorded a few times. V usage is TRBV6-6 and J usage is TRBJ1-2; no reliable D call. V lost 0 bases and J 4 bases, leaving 9 bases between the germline ends. In germline, CDR1 is MNHNY, CDR2 SVGAGI (reference sequence). The CDR3 totals 14 residues. The CDR3 nucleotides are TGTGCCAGCAGTTACTCGAATACCGGCTATGGCTACACCTTC. The encoded protein is CASSYSNTGYGYTF.

J is TRBJ1-5 and V is TRBV30; TRBD1 matches at 12 bases. J lost 7 bases, V lost 2 bases, and 9 bases had no gene match. The CDR3 length is 16 residues. CDR1 and CDR2 from the germline V gene are GTSNPN and SVGIG (reference sequence). CDR3 nucleotide sequence: TGTGCCTGGAGTCGATTCGGGACAGGGGGCTTGCAGCCCCAGCATTTT. It is translated as CAWSRFGTGGLQPQHF.

The J gene is TRBJ1-1, the V gene TRBV11-3; unclear D gene. Per the germline V gene, CDR1 is SGHNT and CDR2 is YENEEA. V shed 1 base and J shed 1 base, with 7 bases lying between them. The CDR3 covers 14 residues. The CDR3 bases are TGTGCCAGCAGCTTAGGTCGGGGGAACACTGAAGCTTTCTTT. Amino acid sequence: CASSLGRGNTEAFF.